This T cell receptor (beta chain) emerged from a study of blood T cell repertoires in COVID-19. Across the study: PBMCs, B-cell-depleted T cells, or T cells provided the cDNA or gDNA that made up the material.

This table comes from immunoSEQ multiplex PCR, and its TCRdb copy is limited to in-frame clones, with some not included. Of under 350,000 clones detected, approximately 90% appear once; the ten largest clones hold about 4.6%. The junction had 1 base not matched to a gene; V was cut back by 1 base and J by 3 bases. CDR3 length: 14 amino acids. Germline CDR1 is MGHRA and CDR2 is YSYEKL. The sequenced sample consisted of peripheral blood. The receptor comes from a man in his forties with acute or convalescent COVID-19. The chain has TRBV4-1 and TRBJ2-7, with 9 bases lining up with TRBD1. In DNA, the CDR3 is TGCGCCAGCAGCCAAGGGACAGGGGACTACGAGCAGTACTTC. It specifies CASSQGTGDYEQYF.